The 16 T cell receptor beta chains given below trace back to one sample, sequenced in a study of T cell repertoires in cytomegalovirus infection. Their antigen targets remain unknown. TCRdb ran MiXCR on the reads and lists one entry per CDR3 protein. The sample records 680,000 or so distinct CDR3 sequences, around 30% being singletons. This sample comprised cultured PBMCs, obtained from culture after CMV antigen stimulation. Receptors originate from a human donor in good health (CMV status not recorded). Some clones in this sample may be carry-over from other donors' samples.

This chain uses TRBV6-1 with TRBJ1-1; TRBD1 aligns across 7 bases. Germline-derived CDR1 and CDR2 are MNHNS and SASEGT. Unmatched junction bases numbered 15, after V lost 7 bases and J lost 4 bases. The CDR3 has 16 residues. The CDR3 region has the DNA TGTGCCAGCACCCCCGGGGGCACAGGGGCTGGCACTGAAGCTTTCTTT. It encodes CASTPGGTGAGTEAFF.

This clonotype was recorded only once. The V call is TRBV5-1, the J call TRBJ2-5; unclear D gene. CDR1 is SGHRS and CDR2 is YFSETQ in the germline V gene. Trimming removed 0 bases at V and 2 bases at J, with 11 bases between. CDR3 length equals 15 residues. CDR3 nucleotide sequence: TGCGCCAGCAGCTTGGTCGTCAAGAGGCAAGAGACCCAGTACTTC. It is translated as CASSLVVKRQETQYF.

The chain employs TRBV11-2 and TRBJ2-1, with D perhaps matching TRBD1 (6 bases). Trimming cost V 5 bases and J 2 bases, with 13 bases left between them. The CDR3 runs 15 residues. Germline CDR1 is SGHAT and CDR2 is FQNNGV. The CDR3 nucleotides read TGTGCCAGCAGCCCTCAACAGGGTACCTACAATGAGCAGTTCTTC. This gives the protein CASSPQQGTYNEQFF.

For the CDR3, the DNA is TGTGCCACCAGTGATGAGGACAGCCTCTCCTACAATGAGCAGTTCTTC. As protein: CATSDEDSLSYNEQFF. The chain has TRBV24-1 and TRBJ2-1; a possible D gene is TRBD1 (6 bases). Between the trimmed V and J ends, which lost 3 bases and 0 bases, there was a span of 11 bases. In germline, CDR1 is KGHDR, CDR2 SFDVKD. The CDR3 spans 16 residues.

The chain is built from TRBV5-5 and TRBJ1-2, with D possibly being TRBD1 (6 bases). V lost 4 bases and J 5 bases, leaving 12 bases between the germline ends. CDR1 and CDR2 (germline): SGHKS, YYEKEE (reference sequence). The CDR3 loop spans 13 amino acids. CDR3 protein: CASSSTGKYGYTF. The DNA for the CDR3 is TGTGCCAGCAGCAGCACAGGGAAGTATGGCTACACCTTC.

The V and J genes are TRBV25-1 and TRBJ1-6, with D possibly TRBD1 on 6 matching bases. V lost 6 bases to trimming and J lost 5 bases, with 20 bases between them. In germline, CDR1 is MGHDK, CDR2 SYGVNS. This CDR3 has 17 residues. CDR3 in DNA: TGTGCCAGCAGCGGGGGGAAACAGGGTATTGATAATTCACCCCTCCACTTT. Protein sequence: CASSGGKQGIDNSPLHF.

This clonotype was detected only a few times. The V call is TRBV10-3, the J call TRBJ2-7; 10 bases are a match to TRBD2. This CDR3 is 17 amino acids long. V was pared by 6 bases and J by 1 base, with 12 bases of the junction left unmatched. Germline V gives CDR1 ENHRY, CDR2 SYGVKD. CDR3 sequence: CAIRTPEASGGSYEQYF. Written as DNA, the CDR3 is TGTGCCATCAGGACGCCCGAGGCTAGCGGGGGATCCTACGAGCAGTACTTC.

In this sample, this clonotype turned up many times. The V and J genes are TRBV7-2 and TRBJ2-5, with 9 bases lining up with TRBD1. CDR3 size: 13 residues. J lost 2 bases, V lost 8 bases, and 3 bases had no gene match. CDR1 SGHTA and CDR2 FQGNSA come from the germline V gene. The CDR3, as DNA: TGTGCCAGCCGGGACAGGGTTCAAGAGACCCAGTACTTC. Protein: CASRDRVQETQYF.

As DNA, the CDR3 is TGTGCCAGCAGCCCGGACAGGGGGCTTCATCAGCCCCAGCATTTT. This translates into CASSPDRGLHQPQHF. The chain joins TRBV7-2 to TRBJ1-5; 11 bases match TRBD1. The germline V gene encodes CDR1 SGHTA and CDR2 FQGNSA. After removal of 5 bases from V and 5 bases from J, the junction contained 5 bases not matched to a gene. This CDR3 spans 15 amino acids.

This clonotype has a count of ten or more. This sequence joins TRBV7-2 and TRBJ2-1; 16 nucleotides align to TRBD2. J gave up 4 bases and V 5 bases, and 8 bases lay outside the gene matches. This CDR3 region has 18 residues. Germline V lookup: CDR1 SGHTA, CDR2 FQGNSA. The CDR3 DNA reads as TGTGCCAGCAGCCATCCGGGACTAGCGGGAGGGGGGTACAATGAGCAGTTCTTC. It specifies CASSHPGLAGGGYNEQFF. Complete variable domain (other parts from reference TRBV7-2 and TRBJ2-1): GAGVSQSPSNKVTEKGKDVELRCDPISGHTALYWYRQSLGQGLEFLIYFQGNSAPDKSGLPSDRFSAERTGGSVSTLTIQRTQQEDSAVYLCASSHPGLAGGGYNEQFFGPGTRLTVL.

V is TRBV6-2 or TRBV6-3 and J is TRBJ2-6, with 10 bases fitting TRBD1. With V trimmed by 7 bases and J by 0 bases, 15 bases remained unmatched. CDR1 is MNHEY and CDR2 is SVGEGT in the germline V gene. This CDR3 comprises 20 residues. The CDR3 DNA reads as TGTGCCAGCATACGAAAAATCCCGGGACAGGGGTTCTCTGGGGCCAACGTCCTGACTTTC. Its protein is CASIRKIPGQGFSGANVLTF.

The chain links TRBV27 to TRBJ2-7; 8 bases line up with TRBD1. Germline V gene data show CDR1 as MNHEY and CDR2 as SMNVEV (reference sequence). The CDR3 is 15 residues long. V dropped 5 bases and J dropped 2; count of bases not matched to a gene: 8. CDR3: CASSLGQVGPYEQYF. The CDR3 DNA sequence: TGTGCCAGCAGTCTGGGACAGGTAGGACCCTACGAGCAGTACTTC.

This clonotype was seen repeatedly, ten times or more. The V and J genes are TRBV7-2 and TRBJ2-5; 11 positions agree with TRBD2. This CDR3 is 16 amino acids long. V trimming: 5 bases; J trimming: 5 bases; junction bases outside the gene matches: 10. Germline CDR1 is SGHTA and CDR2 is FQGNSA. The CDR3 DNA reads TGTGCCAGCAGCCCCCAACTAGCGGGGGCCGGGGAGACCCAGTACTTC. As protein: CASSPQLAGAGETQYF.

The sample holds a few counts of this clonotype. The chain uses TRBV7-6 and TRBJ1-1; tentatively, D is TRBD1 (5 bases). The germline gives CDR1 SGHVS, CDR2 FNYEAQ. This CDR3 has 12 residues. Trimming took 3 bases from V and 8 from J, leaving 10 bases between them. This CDR3 is CASSFQGSEAFF. In nucleotides, the CDR3 is TGTGCCAGCAGCTTCCAGGGTTCCGAAGCTTTCTTT.

This clonotype was observed at least ten times. The chain has TRBV7-2 and TRBJ1-2; D ambiguous. CDR3 length: 11 residues. Germline CDR1 is SGHTA and CDR2 is FQGNSA. V was trimmed by 6 bases and J by 3 bases, leaving 5 bases between them. As DNA, the CDR3 is TGTGCCAGCAGGTCGGACTATGGCTACACCTTC. Translating gives CASRSDYGYTF.

The V and J genes are TRBV19 and TRBJ2-4; tentatively, D is TRBD1 (7 bases). V lost 3 bases and J 4 bases, leaving 13 bases between the germline ends. This CDR3 region has 15 residues. Germline CDR1 and CDR2: LNHDA and SQIVND (reference sequence). The CDR3 DNA is TGTGCCAGTAGTATCGGCAGGGGGGTAAAAAACATTCAGTACTTC. It specifies CASSIGRGVKNIQYF.